The present TCR beta chain was sequenced within a study of cytomegalovirus exposure and HLA in healthy donors. The PCR employed 60 Vbeta primers together with 13 Jbeta primers. Some clones are missing from TCRdb's copy, which holds only in-frame ones; the method was immunoSEQ multiplex PCR. The data hold about 190,000 clones, with roughly an eighth observed a single time. Trimming took 5 bases from V and 5 from J; bases not matched to a gene: 5. This CDR3 has 14 amino acids. Germline V gene lookup returns CDR1 SGHTA and CDR2 FQGNSA. This clone was found a few times. The gene calls are TRBV7-2 and TRBJ2-5; 10 bases line up with TRBD2. Sequencing input: PBMCs. The receptor was derived from a man aged 50-59 years in good health and CMV-seropositive. This CDR3 reads CASSGSGLAETQYF. The CDR3 nucleotides are TGTGCCAGCAGCGGGTCGGGACTAGCGGAGACCCAGTACTTC.